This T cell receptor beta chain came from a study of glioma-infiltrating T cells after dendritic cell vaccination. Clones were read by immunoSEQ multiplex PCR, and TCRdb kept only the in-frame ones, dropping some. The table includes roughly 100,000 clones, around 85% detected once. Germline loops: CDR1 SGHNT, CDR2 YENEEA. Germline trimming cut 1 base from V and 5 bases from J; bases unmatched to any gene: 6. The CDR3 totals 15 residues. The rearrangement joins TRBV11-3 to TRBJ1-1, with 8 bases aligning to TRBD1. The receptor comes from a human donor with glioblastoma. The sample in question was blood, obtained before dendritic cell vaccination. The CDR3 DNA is TGTGCCAGCAGCTTAGTCTACAGGGGGAGGACTGAAGCTTTCTTT. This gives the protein CASSLVYRGRTEAFF.